The clone carrying this TCR beta chain has more than one count but fewer than ten. Its antigen is undetermined. TCRdb redid the calling of the reads with MiXCR, one entry per CDR3 protein. The sample shows about 490,000 distinct CDR3 sequences, about 11% of them seen only once. The sample comes from a study of T cell repertoires in cytomegalovirus infection. Study background: Matching HLA type and CMV infection were both indicated by public TCR beta signatures.

The CDR3 length is 14 residues. Per the germline V gene, CDR1 is SGHDN and CDR2 is FVKESK. V shed 0 bases and J shed 8 bases, with 13 bases lying between them. Study-wide findings and caveats: There were HLA-C-restricted CMV-specific TCR beta clonotypes dominating the ex vivo response. Cumulative public TCR beta family frequency identified CMV carriers with the relevant HLA.

This chain links TRBV14 with TRBJ1-1; D ambiguous. The sample consisted of PBMCs. The clonotype was recovered from a human donor in good health (CMV status not recorded). Some clones in this sample may be carry-over from other donors' samples. CDR3 in amino acids: CASSQDRRGWEAFF. In DNA, the CDR3 is TGTGCCAGCAGCCAAGATCGTCGGGGTTGGGAAGCTTTCTTT.